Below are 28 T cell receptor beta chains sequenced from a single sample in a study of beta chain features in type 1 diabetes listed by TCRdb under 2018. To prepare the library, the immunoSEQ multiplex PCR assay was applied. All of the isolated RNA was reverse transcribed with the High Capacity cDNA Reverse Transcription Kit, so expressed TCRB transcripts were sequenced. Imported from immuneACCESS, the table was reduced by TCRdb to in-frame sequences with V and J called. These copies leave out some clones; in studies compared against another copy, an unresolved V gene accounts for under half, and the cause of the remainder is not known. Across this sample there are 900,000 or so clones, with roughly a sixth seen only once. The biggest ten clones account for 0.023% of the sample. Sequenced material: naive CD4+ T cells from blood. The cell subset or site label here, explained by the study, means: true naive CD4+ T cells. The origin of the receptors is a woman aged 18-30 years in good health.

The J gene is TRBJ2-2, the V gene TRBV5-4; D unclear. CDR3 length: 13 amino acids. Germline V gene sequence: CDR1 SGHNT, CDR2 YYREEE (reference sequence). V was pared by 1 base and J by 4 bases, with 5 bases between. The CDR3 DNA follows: TGTGCCAGCAGCTTGATAGGCACCGGGGAGCTGTTTTTT. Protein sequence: CASSLIGTGELFF.

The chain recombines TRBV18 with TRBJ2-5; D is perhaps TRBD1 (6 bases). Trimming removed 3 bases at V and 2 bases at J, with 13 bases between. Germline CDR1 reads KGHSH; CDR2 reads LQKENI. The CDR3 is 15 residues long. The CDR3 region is CASSPQSGQQETQYF. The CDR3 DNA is TGTGCCAGCTCACCGCAGTCCGGACAGCAAGAGACCCAGTACTTC.

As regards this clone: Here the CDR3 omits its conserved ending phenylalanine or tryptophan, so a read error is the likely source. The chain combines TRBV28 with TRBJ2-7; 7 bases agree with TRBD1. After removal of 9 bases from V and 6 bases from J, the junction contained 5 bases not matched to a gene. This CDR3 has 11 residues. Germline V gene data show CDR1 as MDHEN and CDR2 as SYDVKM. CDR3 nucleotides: TGTGCCAGTAGGAGACAGGGCGAGCAGTACCTC. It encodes CASRRQGEQYL.

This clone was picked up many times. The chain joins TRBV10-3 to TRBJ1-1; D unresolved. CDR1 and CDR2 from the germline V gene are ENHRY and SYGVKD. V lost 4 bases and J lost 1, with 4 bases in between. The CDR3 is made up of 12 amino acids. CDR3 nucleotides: TGTGCCATCAGTGCTGAGAACACTGAAGCTTTCTTT. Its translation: CAISAENTEAFF.

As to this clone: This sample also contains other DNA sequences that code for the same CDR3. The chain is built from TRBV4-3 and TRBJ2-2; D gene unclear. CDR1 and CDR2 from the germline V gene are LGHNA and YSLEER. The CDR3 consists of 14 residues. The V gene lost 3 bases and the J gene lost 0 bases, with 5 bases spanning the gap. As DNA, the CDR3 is TGCGCCAGCAGCCACGGGCCGAACACCGGGGAGCTGTTTTTT. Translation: CASSHGPNTGELFF.

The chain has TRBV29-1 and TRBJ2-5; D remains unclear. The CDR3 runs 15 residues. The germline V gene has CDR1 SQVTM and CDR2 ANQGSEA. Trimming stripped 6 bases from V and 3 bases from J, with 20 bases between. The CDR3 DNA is TGCAGCGTAGCACGACGGGCTGTTTCTGAAGAGACCCAGTACTTC. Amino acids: CSVARRAVSEETQYF.

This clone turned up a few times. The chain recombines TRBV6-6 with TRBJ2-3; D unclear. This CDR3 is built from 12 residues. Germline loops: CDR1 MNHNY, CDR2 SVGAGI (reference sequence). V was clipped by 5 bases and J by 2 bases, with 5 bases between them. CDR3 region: CASSDFTDTQYF. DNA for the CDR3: TGTGCCAGCAGTGACTTCACAGATACGCAGTATTTT.

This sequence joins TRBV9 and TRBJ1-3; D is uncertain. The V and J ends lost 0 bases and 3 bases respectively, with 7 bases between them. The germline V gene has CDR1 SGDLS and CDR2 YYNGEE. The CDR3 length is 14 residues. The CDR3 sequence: CASSVVGFGNTIYF. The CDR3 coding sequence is TGTGCCAGCAGCGTAGTCGGATTTGGAAACACCATATATTTT.

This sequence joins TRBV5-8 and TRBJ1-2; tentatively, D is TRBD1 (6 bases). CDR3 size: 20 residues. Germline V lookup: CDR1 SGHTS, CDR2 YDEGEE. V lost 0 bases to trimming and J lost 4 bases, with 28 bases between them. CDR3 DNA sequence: TGTGCCAGCAGCTTGGCCGCTGGATGGGCAGGGACAACGATGCCCTATGGCTACACCTTC. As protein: CASSLAAGWAGTTMPYGYTF.

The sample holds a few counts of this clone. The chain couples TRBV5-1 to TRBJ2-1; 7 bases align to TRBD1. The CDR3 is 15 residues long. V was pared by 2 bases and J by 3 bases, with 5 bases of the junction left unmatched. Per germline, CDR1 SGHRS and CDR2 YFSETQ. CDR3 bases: TGCGCCAGCAGCTTAAACAGGGGTATCTACAATGAGCAGTTCTTC. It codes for CASSLNRGIYNEQFF.

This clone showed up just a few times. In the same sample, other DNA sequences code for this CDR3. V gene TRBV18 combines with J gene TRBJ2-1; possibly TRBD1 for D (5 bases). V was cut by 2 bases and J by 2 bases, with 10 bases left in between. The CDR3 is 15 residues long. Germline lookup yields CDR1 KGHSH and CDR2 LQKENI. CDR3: CASSPRQGAYNEQFF. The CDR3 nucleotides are TGTGCCAGCTCACCAAGACAAGGGGCCTACAATGAGCAGTTCTTC.

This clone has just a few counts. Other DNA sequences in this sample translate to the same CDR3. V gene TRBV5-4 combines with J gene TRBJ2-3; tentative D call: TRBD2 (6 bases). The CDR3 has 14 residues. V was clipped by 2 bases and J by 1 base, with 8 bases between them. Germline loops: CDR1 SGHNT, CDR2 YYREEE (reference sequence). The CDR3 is CASSLREGTDTQYF. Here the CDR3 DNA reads TGTGCCAGCAGCTTAAGGGAGGGCACAGATACGCAGTATTTT.

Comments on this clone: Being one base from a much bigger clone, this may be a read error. CDR3 loop: CASSEGSGANVLTF. CDR3 in DNA: TGTGCCAGCAGCGAGGGGTCTGGGGCCAACGTCCTGACTTTC. The chain is built from TRBV5-6 and TRBJ2-6; tentatively, D is TRBD1 or TRBD2 (5 bases each). Germline V gene sequence: CDR1 SGHDT, CDR2 YYEEEE. The length of the CDR3 is 14 residues. V lost 4 bases to trimming and J lost 1 base, with 6 bases between them.

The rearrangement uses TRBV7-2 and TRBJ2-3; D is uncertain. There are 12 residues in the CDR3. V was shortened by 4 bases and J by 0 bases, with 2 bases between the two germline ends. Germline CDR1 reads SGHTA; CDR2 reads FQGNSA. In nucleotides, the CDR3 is TGTGCCAGCAGCTGGAGCACAGATACGCAGTATTTT. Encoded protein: CASSWSTDTQYF.

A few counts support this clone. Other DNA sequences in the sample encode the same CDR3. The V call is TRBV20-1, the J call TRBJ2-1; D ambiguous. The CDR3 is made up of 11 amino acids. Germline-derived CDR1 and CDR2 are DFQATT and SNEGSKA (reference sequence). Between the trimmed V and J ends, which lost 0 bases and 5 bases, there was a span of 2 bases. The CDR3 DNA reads TGCAGTGCTAGAGACCACAATGAGCAGTTCTTC. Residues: CSARDHNEQFF.

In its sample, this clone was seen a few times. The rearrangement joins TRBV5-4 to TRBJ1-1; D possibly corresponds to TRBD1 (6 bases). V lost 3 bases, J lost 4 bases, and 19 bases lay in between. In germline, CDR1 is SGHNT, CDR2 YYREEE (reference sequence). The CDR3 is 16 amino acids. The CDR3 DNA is TGTGCCAGCAGCTACGAGTACAGGACAGTGGGCACTGAAGCTTTCTTT. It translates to CASSYEYRTVGTEAFF. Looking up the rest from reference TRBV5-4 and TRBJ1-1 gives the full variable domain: ETGVTQSPTHLIKTRGQQVTLRCSSQSGHNTVSWYQQALGQGPQFIFQYYREEENGRGNFPPRFSGLQFPNYSSELNVNALELDDSALYLCASSYEYRTVGTEAFFGQGTRLTVV.

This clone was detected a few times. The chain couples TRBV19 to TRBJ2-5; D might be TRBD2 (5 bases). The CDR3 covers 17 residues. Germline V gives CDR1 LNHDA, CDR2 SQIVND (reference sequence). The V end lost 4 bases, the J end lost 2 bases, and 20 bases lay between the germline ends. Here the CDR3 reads CASSKGISRGSQETQYF. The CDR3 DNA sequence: TGTGCCAGTAGTAAAGGAATTTCTCGTGGGAGTCAAGAGACCCAGTACTTC.

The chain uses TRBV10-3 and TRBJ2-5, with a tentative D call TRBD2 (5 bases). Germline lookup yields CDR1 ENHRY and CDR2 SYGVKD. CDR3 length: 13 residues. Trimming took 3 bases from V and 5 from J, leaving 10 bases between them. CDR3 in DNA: TGTGCCATCAGTGAATCACTAGACGAGACCCAGTACTTC. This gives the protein CAISESLDETQYF.

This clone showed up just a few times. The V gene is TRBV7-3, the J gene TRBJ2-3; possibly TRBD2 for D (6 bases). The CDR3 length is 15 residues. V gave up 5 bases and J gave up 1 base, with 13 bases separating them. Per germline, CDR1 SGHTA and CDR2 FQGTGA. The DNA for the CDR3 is TGTGCCAGCAGCACGGCGGGGTCTGGCACAGATACGCAGTATTTT. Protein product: CASSTAGSGTDTQYF.

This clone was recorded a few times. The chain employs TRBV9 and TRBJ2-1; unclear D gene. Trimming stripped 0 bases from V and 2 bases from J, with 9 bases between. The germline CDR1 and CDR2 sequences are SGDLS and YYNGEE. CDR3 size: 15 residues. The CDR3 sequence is CASSVVSATYNEQFF. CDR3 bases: TGTGCCAGCAGCGTAGTGTCAGCCACCTACAATGAGCAGTTCTTC.

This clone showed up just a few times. The CDR3 DNA reads as TGTGCCAGCAGTTTTTCAGGGAAGACCTCCTACGAGCAGTACTTC. Amino acids: CASSFSGKTSYEQYF. This chain links TRBV28 with TRBJ2-7, with a weak D call TRBD1 (5 bases). V was pared by 3 bases and J by 0 bases, with 12 bases between. CDR3 length: 15 amino acids. The germline gives CDR1 MDHEN, CDR2 SYDVKM.

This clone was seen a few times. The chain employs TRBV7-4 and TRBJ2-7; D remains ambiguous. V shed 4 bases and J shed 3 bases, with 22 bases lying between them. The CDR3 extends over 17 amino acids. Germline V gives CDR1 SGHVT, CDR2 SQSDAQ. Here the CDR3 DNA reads TGTGCCAGCAGCTCCCCACGCACTAAGGACCGCATCTACGAGCAGTACTTC. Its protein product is CASSSPRTKDRIYEQYF. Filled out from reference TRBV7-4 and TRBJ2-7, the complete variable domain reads GAGVSQSPRYKVAKRGRDVALRCDSISGHVTLYWYRQTLGQGSEVLTYSQSDAQRDKSGRPSGRFSAERPERSVSTLKIQRTEQGDSAVYLCASSSPRTKDRIYEQYFGPGTRLTVT.

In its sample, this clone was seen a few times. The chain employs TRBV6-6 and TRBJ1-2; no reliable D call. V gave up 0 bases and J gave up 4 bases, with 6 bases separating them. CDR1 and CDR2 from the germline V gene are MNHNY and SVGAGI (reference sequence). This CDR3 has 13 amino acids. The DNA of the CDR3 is TGTGCCAGCAGTTACTCACGGGTCTATGGCTACACCTTC. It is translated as CASSYSRVYGYTF.

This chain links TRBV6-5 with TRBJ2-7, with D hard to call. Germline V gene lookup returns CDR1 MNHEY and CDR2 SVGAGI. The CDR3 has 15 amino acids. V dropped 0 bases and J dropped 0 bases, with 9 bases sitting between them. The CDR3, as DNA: TGTGCCAGCAGTTACTCGAGTATAGGCTCCTACGAGCAGTACTTC. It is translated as CASSYSSIGSYEQYF.

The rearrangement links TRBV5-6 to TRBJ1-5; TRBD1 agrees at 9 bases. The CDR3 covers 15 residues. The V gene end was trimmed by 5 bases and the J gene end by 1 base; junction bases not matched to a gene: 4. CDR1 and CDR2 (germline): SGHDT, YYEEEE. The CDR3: CASSTGGWSNQPQHF. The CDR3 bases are TGTGCCAGCAGTACAGGGGGCTGGAGCAATCAGCCCCAGCATTTT.

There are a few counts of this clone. CDR3 DNA sequence: TGTGCCAGCAGTGAATCACCCACTCCCGAAGCTTTCTTT. Amino acid sequence: CASSESPTPEAFF. V and J are TRBV25-1 and TRBJ1-1; D gene ambiguous. The CDR3 loop spans 13 amino acids. Trimming took 1 base from V and 8 from J, leaving 11 bases between them. Germline CDR1 and CDR2: MGHDK and SYGVNS.

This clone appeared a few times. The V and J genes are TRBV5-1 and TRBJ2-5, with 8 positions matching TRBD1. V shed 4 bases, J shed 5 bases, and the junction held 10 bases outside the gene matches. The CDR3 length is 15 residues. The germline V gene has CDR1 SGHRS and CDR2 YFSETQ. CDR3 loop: CASSQYARGLETQYF. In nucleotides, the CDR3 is TGCGCCAGCAGCCAATATGCCAGGGGGCTGGAGACCCAGTACTTC.

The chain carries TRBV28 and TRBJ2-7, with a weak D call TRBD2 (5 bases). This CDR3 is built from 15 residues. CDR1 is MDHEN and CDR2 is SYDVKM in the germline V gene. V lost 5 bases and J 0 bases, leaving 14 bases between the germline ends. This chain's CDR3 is CASSAGYTSSYEQYF. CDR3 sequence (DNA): TGTGCCAGCAGTGCAGGCTATACTAGCTCCTACGAGCAGTACTTC.